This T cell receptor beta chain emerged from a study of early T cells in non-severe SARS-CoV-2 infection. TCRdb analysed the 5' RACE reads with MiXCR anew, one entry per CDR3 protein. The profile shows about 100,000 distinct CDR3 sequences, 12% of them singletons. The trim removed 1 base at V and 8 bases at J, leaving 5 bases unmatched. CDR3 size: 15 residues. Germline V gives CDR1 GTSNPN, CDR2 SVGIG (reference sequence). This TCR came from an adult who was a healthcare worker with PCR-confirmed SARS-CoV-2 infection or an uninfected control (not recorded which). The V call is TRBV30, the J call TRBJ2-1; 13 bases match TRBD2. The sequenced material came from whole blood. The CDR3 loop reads CAWSAGTSGIDEQFF. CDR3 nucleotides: TGTGCCTGGAGTGCCGGGACTAGCGGGATTGATGAGCAGTTCTTC.